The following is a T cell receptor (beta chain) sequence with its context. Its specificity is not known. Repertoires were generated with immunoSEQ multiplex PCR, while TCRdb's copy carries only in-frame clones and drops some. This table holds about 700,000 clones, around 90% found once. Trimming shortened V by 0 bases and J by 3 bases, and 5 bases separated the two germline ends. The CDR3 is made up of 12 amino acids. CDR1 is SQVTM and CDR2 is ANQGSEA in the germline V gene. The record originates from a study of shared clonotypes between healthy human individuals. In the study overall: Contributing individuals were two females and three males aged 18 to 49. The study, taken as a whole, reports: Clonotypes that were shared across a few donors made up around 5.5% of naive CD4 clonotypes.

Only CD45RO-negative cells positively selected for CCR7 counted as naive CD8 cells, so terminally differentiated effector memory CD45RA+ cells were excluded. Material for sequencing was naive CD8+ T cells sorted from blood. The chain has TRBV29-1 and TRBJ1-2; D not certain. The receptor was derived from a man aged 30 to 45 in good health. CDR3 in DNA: TGCAGCGTTGAAGAGCAGCACTATGGCTACACCTTC. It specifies CSVEEQHYGYTF.